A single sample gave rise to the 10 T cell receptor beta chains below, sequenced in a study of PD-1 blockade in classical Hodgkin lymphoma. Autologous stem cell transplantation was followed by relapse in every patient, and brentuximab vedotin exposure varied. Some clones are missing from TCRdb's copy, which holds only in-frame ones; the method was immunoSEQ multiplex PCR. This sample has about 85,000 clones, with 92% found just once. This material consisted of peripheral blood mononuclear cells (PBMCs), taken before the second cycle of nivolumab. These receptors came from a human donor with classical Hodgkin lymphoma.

The CDR3 sequence: CASSLELAGGPKPETQYF. The CDR3 DNA reads TGTGCCAGCAGCTTAGAGCTAGCGGGAGGGCCCAAACCGGAGACCCAGTACTTC. The rearrangement links TRBV11-2 to TRBJ2-5; 12 nucleotides agree with TRBD2. Germline V gives CDR1 SGHAT, CDR2 FQNNGV. V lost 0 bases and J lost 5; bases outside the gene matches: 10. This CDR3 has 18 amino acids.

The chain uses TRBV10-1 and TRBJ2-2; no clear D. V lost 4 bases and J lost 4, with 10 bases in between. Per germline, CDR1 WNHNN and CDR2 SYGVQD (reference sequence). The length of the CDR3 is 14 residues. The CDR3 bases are TGCGCCAGCAGTGGGATTGGCTTCACCGGGGAGCTGTTTTTT. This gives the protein CASSGIGFTGELFF.

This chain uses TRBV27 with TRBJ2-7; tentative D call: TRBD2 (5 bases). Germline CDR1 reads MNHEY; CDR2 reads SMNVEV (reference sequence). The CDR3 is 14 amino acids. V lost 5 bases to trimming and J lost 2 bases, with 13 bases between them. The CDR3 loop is CASSIADSTYEQYF. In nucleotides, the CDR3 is TGTGCCAGCAGTATCGCGGACTCCACCTACGAGCAGTACTTC.

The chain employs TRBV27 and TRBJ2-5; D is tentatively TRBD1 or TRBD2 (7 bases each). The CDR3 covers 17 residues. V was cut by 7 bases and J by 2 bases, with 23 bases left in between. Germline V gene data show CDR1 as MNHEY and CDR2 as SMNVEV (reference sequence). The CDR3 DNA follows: TGTGCCAGCAAGTCCCTTTCTCGACAGGGACTACAAGAGACCCAGTACTTC. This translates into CASKSLSRQGLQETQYF.

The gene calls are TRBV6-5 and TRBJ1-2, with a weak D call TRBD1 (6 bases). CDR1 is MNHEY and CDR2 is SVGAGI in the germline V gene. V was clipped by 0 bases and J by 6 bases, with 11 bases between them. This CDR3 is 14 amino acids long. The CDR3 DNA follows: TGTGCCAGCAGTTACTCTGGCAGGGGAAATGGCTACACCTTC. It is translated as CASSYSGRGNGYTF.

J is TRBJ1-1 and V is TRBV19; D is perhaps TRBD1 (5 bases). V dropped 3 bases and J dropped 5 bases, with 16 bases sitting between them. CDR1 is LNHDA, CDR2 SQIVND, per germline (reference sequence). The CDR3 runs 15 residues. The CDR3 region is CASSIAFGGETEAFF. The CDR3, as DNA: TGTGCCAGTAGTATCGCTTTTGGGGGAGAGACTGAAGCTTTCTTT.

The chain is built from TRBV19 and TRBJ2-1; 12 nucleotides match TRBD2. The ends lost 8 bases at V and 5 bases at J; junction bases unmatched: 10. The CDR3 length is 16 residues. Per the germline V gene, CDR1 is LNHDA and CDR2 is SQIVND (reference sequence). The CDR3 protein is CASSGLAGRENNEQFF. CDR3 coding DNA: TGTGCCAGTTCCGGACTAGCGGGAAGGGAAAACAATGAGCAGTTCTTC.

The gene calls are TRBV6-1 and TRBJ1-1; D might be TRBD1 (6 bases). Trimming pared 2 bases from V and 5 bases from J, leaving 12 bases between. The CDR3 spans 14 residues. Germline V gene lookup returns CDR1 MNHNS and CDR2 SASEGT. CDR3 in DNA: TGTGCCAGCAGTGAAAACGGGGGGCGGACTGAAGCTTTCTTT. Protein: CASSENGGRTEAFF.

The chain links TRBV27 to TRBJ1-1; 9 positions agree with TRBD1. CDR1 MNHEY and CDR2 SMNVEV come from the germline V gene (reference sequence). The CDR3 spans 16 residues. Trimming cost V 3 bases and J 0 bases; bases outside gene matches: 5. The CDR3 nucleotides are TGTGCCAGCAGTTTCTACAGGGGGCGGTTGAACACTGAAGCTTTCTTT. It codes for CASSFYRGRLNTEAFF.

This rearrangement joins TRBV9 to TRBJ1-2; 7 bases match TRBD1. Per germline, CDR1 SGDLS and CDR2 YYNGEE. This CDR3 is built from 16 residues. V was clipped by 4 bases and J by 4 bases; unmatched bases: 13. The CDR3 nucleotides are TGTGCCAGCAGCCGCGGGGCAAAGGGACAGAGCTATGGCTACACCTTC. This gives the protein CASSRGAKGQSYGYTF.